Below, 26 T cell receptor beta chains from the same sample are listed, as sequenced in a study of T cells after yellow fever vaccination. TCRdb reprocessed the 5' RACE reads with MiXCR, giving one entry per CDR3 protein. The table includes around 320,000 distinct CDR3 sequences, 3.5% to 4.5% detected once. Specimen: PBMCs, collected 15 days after the yellow fever booster vaccination. These receptors were collected from a man between 18 and 29 years old who received the YFV17D yellow fever vaccine.

This clonotype showed up many times. The V and J genes are TRBV4-1 and TRBJ1-1; D unresolved. This CDR3 region has 14 residues. Germline lookup yields CDR1 MGHRA and CDR2 YSYEKL. With 4 bases removed from V and 4 bases from J, the gap between germline ends came to 13 bases. The chain's CDR3 is CASSPSVYPTEAFF. DNA of the CDR3: TGCGCCAGCAGCCCGTCGGTCTACCCCACTGAAGCTTTCTTT.

CDR3 nucleotides: TGTGCCAGCAGCCAAGGGAGGTATAGCAATCAGCCCCAGCATTTT. Protein product: CASSQGRYSNQPQHF. The chain couples TRBV6-1 to TRBJ1-5; no firm D call. The CDR3 has 15 amino acids. The germline CDR1 and CDR2 sequences are MNHNS and SASEGT. Trimming stripped 6 bases from V and 0 bases from J, with 12 bases between.

This clonotype was seen at least ten times. The V and J genes are TRBV20-1 and TRBJ1-1; D gene unclear. CDR1 DFQATT and CDR2 SNEGSKA come from the germline V gene (reference sequence). The length of the CDR3 is 13 residues. The V and J ends lost 4 bases and 1 base respectively, with 10 bases between them. The CDR3 DNA sequence: TGCAGTGCTACCAGTGTGGCGAACACTGAAGCTTTCTTT. As protein: CSATSVANTEAFF.

This clonotype was seen ten or more times. This chain links TRBV20-1 with TRBJ1-2; TRBD1 is a possible D gene (5 bases). This CDR3 is built from 13 residues. The germline CDR1 and CDR2 sequences are DFQATT and SNEGSKA (reference sequence). In DNA, the CDR3 is TGCAGCATAAGCCTCAGGGTGGGCGATGGCTACACCTTC. Amino acids: CSISLRVGDGYTF.

This clonotype was seen a handful of times. CDR3 protein: CASSEPYPEGEAYEQYF. The CDR3 bases are TGTGCCAGCAGTGAACCATATCCAGAAGGGGAGGCCTACGAGCAGTACTTC. The chain combines TRBV2 with TRBJ2-7; a weak D match, TRBD2 (6 bases). The V and J ends lost 2 bases and 2 bases respectively, with 19 bases between them. CDR1 and CDR2 (germline): SNHLY, FYNNEI. CDR3 length: 17 residues.

This clonotype was found many times. V is TRBV20-1 and J is TRBJ2-3, with 9 bases matching TRBD2. The CDR3 sequence is 15 residues long. V shed 2 bases and J 3 bases; nucleotides not matched to a gene: 6. Germline V CDR1 and CDR2: DFQATT, SNEGSKA (reference sequence). CDR3 DNA sequence: TGCAGTGCTAGATCTCAGCGGGGGGCAACAGATACGCAGTATTTT. This sequence encodes CSARSQRGATDTQYF.

This chain connects TRBV3-1 to TRBJ2-5; 12 bases align to TRBD2. J gave up 7 bases and V 0 bases, and 12 bases lay outside the gene matches. The V gene's germline CDR1 is LGHDT and CDR2 YNNKEL (reference sequence). This CDR3 is 18 amino acids long. DNA of the CDR3: TGTGCCAGCAGCCAAGAGGGGTCTAGCGGGGGGGCCCAGGGGACCCAGTACTTC. Translation gives CASSQEGSSGGAQGTQYF.

The table lists this clonotype with a few counts. The rearrangement links TRBV12-3 or TRBV12-4 to TRBJ1-2; TRBD1 aligns across 8 bases. CDR3 length: 14 amino acids. V trimming: 3 bases; J trimming: 7 bases; junction bases outside the gene matches: 7. The CDR3 bases are TGTGCCAGCAGTTTGTTGACAGGGGCGAGTGGCTACACCTTC. Protein sequence: CASSLLTGASGYTF.

This clonotype was found a few times. V is TRBV18 and J is TRBJ1-6, with D unclear. Trimming took off 4 bases at V and 0 bases at J, with 10 bases between the two ends. The V gene's germline CDR1 is KGHSH and CDR2 LQKENI. This CDR3 comprises 16 residues. The CDR3 here is CASSQSRSSYNSPLHF. In DNA, the CDR3 is TGTGCCAGCTCACAGAGTCGTAGCTCCTATAATTCACCCCTCCACTTT.

Many counts were recorded for this clonotype. The J gene is TRBJ2-7, the V gene TRBV3-1; 9 nucleotides match TRBD2. Germline V CDR1 and CDR2: LGHDT, YNNKEL (reference sequence). The CDR3 has 14 residues. Trimming removed 1 base from V and 4 bases from J; junction bases left unmatched: 2. As DNA, the CDR3 is TGTGCCAGCAGCCAAGTAGCGGGGGATTACGAGCAGTACTTC. It is translated as CASSQVAGDYEQYF.

This clonotype came up a few times. J is TRBJ1-2 and V is TRBV29-1, with D perhaps matching TRBD1 (6 bases). The V gene lost 6 bases and the J gene lost 4 bases, with 15 bases spanning the gap. Germline lookup yields CDR1 SQVTM and CDR2 ANQGSEA. The CDR3 runs 13 residues. CDR3 nucleotide sequence: TGCAGCGTGGCCCACGGACAGACCTATGGCTACACCTTC. It is translated as CSVAHGQTYGYTF.

This clonotype was seen a handful of times. The V and J genes are TRBV12-3 or TRBV12-4 and TRBJ1-6; 8 bases agree with TRBD1. The CDR3 runs 20 residues. The junction had 16 bases not matched to a gene; V was cut back by 6 bases and J by 0 bases. Here the CDR3 reads CASRGGQGSEVRSYNSPLHF. The CDR3 DNA follows: TGTGCCAGCAGGGGAGGACAGGGTTCCGAGGTGCGCTCCTATAATTCACCCCTCCACTTT.

This clonotype occurred many times. The genes are TRBV27 and TRBJ2-3; TRBD2 is a possible D gene (7 bases). There are 15 residues in the CDR3. Looked up from germline, CDR1 is MNHEY and CDR2 is SMNVEV (reference sequence). Deletions cut 3 bases from V and 2 bases from J, with 12 bases between. CDR3 bases: TGTGCCAGCAGTTTTGAGGGGGGGATCACAGATACGCAGTATTTT. Translating gives CASSFEGGITDTQYF.

The chain joins TRBV6-1 to TRBJ1-1; TRBD1 matches at 8 bases. Trimming removed 3 bases from V and 10 bases from J; junction bases left unmatched: 10. Germline V gives CDR1 MNHNS, CDR2 SASEGT. This CDR3 has 14 amino acids. The CDR3 bases are TGTGCCAGCAGTGACTTACAGGGGGTGTTAGTAGCTTTCTTT. Encoded protein: CASSDLQGVLVAFF.

The CDR3, as DNA: TGTGCCAGCAGTCTAGAGGGGGCGTTCATTGAGCAGTTCTTC. It is translated as CASSLEGAFIEQFF. This chain joins TRBV7-8 and TRBJ2-1; 7 nucleotides agree with TRBD1. CDR3 size: 14 residues. Germline CDR1 is SGHVS and CDR2 is FQNEAQ. J was trimmed by 9 bases and V by 6 bases; bases with no gene match: 11.

The chain carries TRBV27 and TRBJ1-1, with D possibly TRBD1 on 6 matching bases. Trimming cost V 1 base and J 3 bases, with 9 bases left between them. CDR1 is MNHEY and CDR2 is SMNVEV in the germline V gene (reference sequence). The CDR3 totals 14 residues. CDR3 sequence: CASSLWGAYTEAFF. The CDR3 nucleotides read TGTGCCAGCAGTTTATGGGGGGCGTACACTGAAGCTTTCTTT.

The chain links TRBV7-2 to TRBJ2-2; maybe TRBD1 (6 bases). Germline values: CDR1 SGHTA, CDR2 FQGNSA. The CDR3 covers 14 residues. V lost 5 bases, J lost 4 bases, and 11 bases lay in between. The DNA for the CDR3 is TGTGCCAGCAGCCCACCAGGGGTCACCGGGGAGCTGTTTTTT. Translation: CASSPPGVTGELFF.

This clonotype was seen a handful of times. The CDR3 spells CASSSAGRGVATNEKLFF. The CDR3 nucleotides are TGTGCCAGCAGCTCAGCCGGGAGGGGAGTGGCAACTAATGAAAAACTGTTTTTT. This rearrangement joins TRBV7-2 to TRBJ1-4, with D tentatively TRBD1 (5 bases). V was shortened by 4 bases and J by 0 bases, with 18 bases between the two germline ends. The V gene's germline CDR1 is SGHTA and CDR2 FQGNSA. The CDR3 has 18 residues.

This clonotype was recorded many times. The genes are TRBV9 and TRBJ1-5; D uncertain. From germline, CDR1 is SGDLS and CDR2 YYNGEE. Trimming removed 0 bases at V and 4 bases at J, with 8 bases between. The CDR3 is 14 residues long. The CDR3 region is CASSVGSGNQPQHF. CDR3 in DNA: TGTGCCAGCAGCGTAGGATCCGGGAATCAGCCCCAGCATTTT.

This clonotype appeared a few times. V is TRBV4-2 and J is TRBJ2-2, with a weak D call TRBD1 (7 bases). CDR1 LGHNA and CDR2 YNFKEQ come from the germline V gene. The CDR3 sequence is 20 residues long. Trimming left V 1 base short and J 4 bases short, with 25 bases between. Here the CDR3 DNA reads TGTGCCAGCAGCCAAGTCAAGCGGTCTGGAGGGGGCGGCGGCACCGGGGAGCTGTTTTTT. It is translated as CASSQVKRSGGGGGTGELFF.

This clonotype was counted a few times. V gene TRBV5-4 combines with J gene TRBJ1-4, with TRBD1 as a possible D gene (6 bases). V was trimmed by 0 bases and J by 8 bases, leaving 14 bases between them. Germline loops: CDR1 SGHNT, CDR2 YYREEE (reference sequence). This CDR3 has 15 amino acids. Here the CDR3 reads CASSLEVGAEEKLFF. CDR3 DNA: TGTGCCAGCAGCTTGGAGGTGGGGGCGGAAGAAAAACTGTTTTTT.

Many counts were recorded for this clonotype. The chain uses TRBV6-2 or TRBV6-3 and TRBJ1-5; D unclear. There are 14 residues in the CDR3. The V end lost 4 bases, the J end lost 3 bases, and 10 bases lay between the germline ends. Germline-derived CDR1 and CDR2 are MNHEY and SVGEGT. As DNA, the CDR3 is TGTGCCAGCAGTTTTGGGTCATACAATCAGCCCCAGCATTTT. Translation gives CASSFGSYNQPQHF.

This clonotype was seen repeatedly, ten times or more. The chain joins TRBV19 to TRBJ2-3, with D possibly TRBD1 on 6 matching bases. Per germline, CDR1 LNHDA and CDR2 SQIVND (reference sequence). V was cut by 4 bases and J by 1 base, with 9 bases left in between. The CDR3 loop spans 14 amino acids. Here the CDR3 DNA reads TGTGCCAGTAGTACGGGACATCGCACAGATACGCAGTATTTT. This codes for CASSTGHRTDTQYF.

This clonotype was seen many times. The rearrangement uses TRBV12-3 or TRBV12-4 and TRBJ2-4; 8 bases align to TRBD1. CDR3 size: 13 residues. V shed 7 bases and J 11 bases; nucleotides not matched to a gene: 10. For the CDR3, the DNA is TGTGCCAGCACCCCGGGGACAGGCCTCGTTCAGTACTTC. Its protein product is CASTPGTGLVQYF.

This clonotype was recorded many times. The chain combines TRBV6-2 or TRBV6-3 with TRBJ2-1; possible D gene TRBD1, 5 bases. Per germline, CDR1 MNHEY and CDR2 SVGEGT. The CDR3 extends over 15 amino acids. V dropped 8 bases and J dropped 10 bases, with 24 bases sitting between them. CDR3 sequence reads: CASSPYRPVSSEQFF. CDR3 DNA sequence: TGTGCCAGCTCCCCCTACAGGCCCGTATCCTCCGAGCAGTTCTTC.

The chain combines TRBV18 with TRBJ2-7; no definite D call. The CDR3 is made up of 13 amino acids. Trimming took off 3 bases at V and 3 bases at J, with 9 bases between the two ends. Germline V lookup: CDR1 KGHSH, CDR2 LQKENI. The chain's CDR3 is CASSPQDLYEQYF. CDR3 nucleotides: TGTGCCAGCTCACCCCAGGACCTCTACGAGCAGTACTTC.